The entry that follows covers one T cell receptor beta chain sequence. Its antigen is currently unknown. The junction does not match germline at one end; this may be a read error. Amplification used 60 Vbeta primers and 13 Jbeta primers. The protocol was immunoSEQ multiplex PCR, while the TCRdb copy is restricted to in-frame clones and leaves out a portion. Among tens of thousands of clones listed, around four fifths were seen once. Looked up from germline, CDR1 is MNHNY and CDR2 is SVGAGI (reference sequence). CDR3 length: 10 residues. These data come from a study of cytomegalovirus exposure and HLA in healthy donors. Study-wide findings and caveats: In a later analysis, at a false discovery rate of 0.05, 15,000 to 20,000 TCR beta sequences were associated with HLA alleles. Rare sequences made up most TCRs, while some public TCRs were found in many donors.

This rearrangement joins TRBV6-6 to TRBJ2-7, with D hard to call. The sample taken for sequencing was PBMCs. This TCR came from a woman in her late teens or twenties in good health and CMV-seropositive. The CDR3: CASILLYTHF. In nucleotides, the CDR3 is TGTGCCAGCATCTTATTATACACCCACTTC.